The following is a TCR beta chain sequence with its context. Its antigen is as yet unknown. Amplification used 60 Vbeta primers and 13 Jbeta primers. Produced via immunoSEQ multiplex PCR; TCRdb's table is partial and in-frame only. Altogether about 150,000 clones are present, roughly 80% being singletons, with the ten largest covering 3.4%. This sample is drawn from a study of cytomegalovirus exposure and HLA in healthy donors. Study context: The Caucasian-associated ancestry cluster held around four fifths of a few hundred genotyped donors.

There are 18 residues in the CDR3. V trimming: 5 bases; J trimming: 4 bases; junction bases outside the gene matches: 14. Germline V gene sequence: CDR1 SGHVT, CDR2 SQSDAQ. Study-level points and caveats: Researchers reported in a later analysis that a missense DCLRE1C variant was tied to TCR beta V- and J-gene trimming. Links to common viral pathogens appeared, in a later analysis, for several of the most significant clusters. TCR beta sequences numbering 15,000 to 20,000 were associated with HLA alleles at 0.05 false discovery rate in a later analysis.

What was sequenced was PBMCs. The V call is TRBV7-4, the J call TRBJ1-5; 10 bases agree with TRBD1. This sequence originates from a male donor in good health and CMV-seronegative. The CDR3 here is CASSPGGPGQGTNQPQHF. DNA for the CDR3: TGTGCCAGCAGCCCAGGGGGCCCGGGACAGGGGACAAATCAGCCCCAGCATTTT. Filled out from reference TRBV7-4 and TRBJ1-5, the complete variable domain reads GAGVSQSPRYKVAKRGRDVALRCDSISGHVTLYWYRQTLGQGSEVLTYSQSDAQRDKSGRPSGRFSAERPERSVSTLKIQRTEQGDSAVYLCASSPGGPGQGTNQPQHFGDGTRLSIL.